This is a list of T cell receptor beta chains from one sample in a study of Ad26.COV2.S vaccination and SARS-CoV-2 variants. Sequenced by immunoSEQ multiplex PCR; TCRdb stores in-frame clones only, minus some. Of around 320,000 clones listed, about 86% are singletons. The source was peripheral blood, collected in a trial of Ad26.COV2.S vaccine versus placebo. The receptors come from a person between 18 and 59 years old who received the Ad26.COV2.S COVID-19 vaccine or a placebo. The CDR3 runs from the conserved cysteine through the conserved F or W. Fields, in order: D gene, V gene, clone size, J gene, CDR3 protein, CDR3 DNA. D genes are given only for firm matches. Clone size is not always given. Where it is, it says once, few, many or a class for expanded clones.

>.|TRBV5-1|.|TRBJ1-2
CASSSATTGEGPGYTF
TGCGCCAGCAGCTCCGCTACGACAGGAGAGGGTCCGGGCTACACCTTC
>.|TRBV30|.|TRBJ1-1
CAWSVTVGVEAFF
TGTGCCTGGAGTGTAACAGTGGGGGTTGAAGCTTTCTTT
>.|TRBV5-4|.|TRBJ2-7
CASSLGLGEGEQYF
TGTGCCAGCAGCTTGGGACTAGGGGAAGGCGAGCAGTACTTC
>.|TRBV14|.|TRBJ2-7
CASSPRAISLSYEQYF
TGTGCCAGCAGCCCCCGTGCGATTTCCCTCTCCTACGAGCAGTACTTC
>.|TRBV30|once|TRBJ1-1
CAWSPRRGRSDTEAFF
TGTGCCTGGAGTCCCAGGAGAGGCAGGTCGGACACTGAAGCTTTCTTT
>.|TRBV5-1|.|TRBJ1-5
CASSSNGGNQPQHF
TGCGCCAGCAGCTCAAATGGAGGCAATCAGCCCCAGCATTTT
>TRBD1|TRBV10-3|.|TRBJ1-2
CAISEYEGQLYGYTF
TGTGCCATCAGTGAATACGAGGGACAGCTCTATGGCTACACCTTC
>.|TRBV7-3|.|TRBJ2-5
CASSLSRGGTQYF
TGTGCCAGCAGCTTAAGCAGGGGCGGGACCCAGTACTTC
>.|TRBV3-1/TRBV3-2|.|TRBJ2-2
CASSQKGSAGELFF
TGTGCCAGCAGCCAAAAGGGGTCCGCCGGGGAGCTGTTTTTT
>TRBD2|TRBV6-5|.|TRBJ2-3
CASSYTLAGGTDTQYF
TGTGCCAGCAGTTACACTCTAGCGGGGGGCACAGATACGCAGTATTTT
>TRBD2|TRBV30|.|TRBJ2-1
CAWSVGTRNEQFF
TGTGCCTGGAGTGTCGGGACTAGGAATGAGCAGTTCTTC
>.|TRBV6-2/TRBV6-3|once|TRBJ2-3
CASSRTVLLIPDTQYF
TGTGCCAGCAGCCGCACTGTACTCCTAATTCCAGATACGCAGTATTTT
>.|TRBV5-6|.|TRBJ1-2
CASSLLGPTGRYTF
TGTGCCAGCAGCTTGCTGGGTCCGACAGGTCGTTACACCTTC
>.|TRBV5-1|.|TRBJ1-2
CASSRGGEDGYTF
TGCGCCAGCAGCCGGGGGGGCGAAGATGGCTACACCTTC
>.|TRBV5-1|.|TRBJ2-5
CASSLSGVPRETQYF
TGCGCCAGCAGCTTGTCCGGGGTCCCCAGGGAGACCCAGTACTTC
>.|TRBV5-1|.|TRBJ1-1
CASSLATNTEAFF
TGCGCCAGCAGCTTGGCGACGAACACTGAAGCTTTCTTT
>TRBD2|TRBV5-1|.|TRBJ2-5
CASNSGTSGGAETQYF
TGCGCCAGCAACTCCGGGACTAGCGGGGGGGCGGAGACCCAGTACTTC
>.|TRBV2|.|TRBJ2-1
CASSESLYNEQFF
TGTGCCAGCAGTGAATCCCTATACAATGAGCAGTTCTTC
>TRBD1|TRBV6-1|.|TRBJ1-4
CASSEFGTGNEKLFF
TGTGCCAGCAGTGAGTTTGGGACAGGGAATGAAAAACTGTTTTTT
>TRBD2|TRBV6-5|.|TRBJ2-1
CASDGSGGLFF
TGTGCCAGCGATGGGTCGGGAGGGCTGTTCTTC
>.|TRBV5-1|.|TRBJ1-2
CASSYKGHEGDGYTF
TGCGCCAGCAGCTATAAGGGCCACGAGGGGGATGGCTACACCTTC
>.|TRBV25-1|.|TRBJ2-7
CASSDSSRSYEQYF
TGTGCCAGCAGTGACTCTTCCCGCTCCTACGAGCAGTACTTC
>TRBD1|TRBV13|few|TRBJ1-1
CASSRHRGPMMNTEAFF
TGTGCCAGCAGCCGTCACAGGGGCCCTATGATGAACACTGAAGCTTTCTTT
>.|TRBV6-5|.|TRBJ1-1
CASSSQMMNTEAFF
TGTGCCAGCAGTTCGCAGATGATGAACACTGAAGCTTTCTTT
>TRBD1|TRBV19|once|TRBJ1-1
CASTGTGGYYTEAFF
TGTGCCAGTACCGGGACAGGGGGCTATTACACTGAAGCTTTCTTT
>.|TRBV30|once|TRBJ2-4
CAWRPRSLNIQYF
TGTGCCTGGAGACCCCGAAGCTTGAACATTCAGTACTTC
>TRBD2|TRBV5-1|.|TRBJ2-1
CASSLTGGGARFLRNEQFF
TGCGCCAGCAGCTTGACCGGCGGGGGGGCCCGATTTCTTCGCAATGAGCAGTTCTTC
>.|TRBV27|.|TRBJ1-6
CASSEQGPESPLHF
TGTGCCAGCAGCGAACAGGGACCCGAATCACCCCTCCACTTT
>.|TRBV7-9|.|TRBJ1-4
CASSFPGRGEKLFF
TGTGCCAGCAGCTTCCCAGGGAGGGGTGAAAAACTGTTTTTT
>.|TRBV6-2/TRBV6-3|.|TRBJ1-5
CASSYFGQGKSNQPQHF
TGTGCCAGCAGTTACTTTGGGCAGGGGAAAAGCAATCAGCCCCAGCATTTT
>TRBD2|TRBV7-8|.|TRBJ2-3
CASSLVLGGTPTLRGKDTQYF
TGTGCCAGCAGCTTAGTATTGGGTGGGACCCCAACCCTGCGGGGGAAAGATACGCAGTATTTT
>TRBD1|TRBV7-9|.|TRBJ1-6
CASSSPGQGNSPLHF
TGTGCCAGCAGCAGCCCGGGACAGGGTAACTCACCCCTCCACTTT
>.|TRBV9|.|TRBJ2-7
CASSVSYRAEQYF
TGTGCCAGCAGCGTGTCATACAGGGCCGAGCAGTACTTC
>.|TRBV10-1|.|TRBJ1-6
CASSERGNSPLHF
TGCGCCAGCAGTGAGAGAGGAAATTCACCCCTCCACTTT
>TRBD2|TRBV6-2/TRBV6-3|.|TRBJ2-1
CASSYSSSGGFINEQFF
TGTGCCAGCAGTTACTCTTCTAGCGGGGGTTTTATCAATGAGCAGTTCTTC
>TRBD1|TRBV4-1|.|TRBJ1-1
CASSQGGARGGAPPGAFF
TGCGCCAGCAGCCAAGGGGGGGCCCGAGGGGGCGCGCCTCCGGGGGCTTTCTTT
>.|TRBV5-4|.|TRBJ1-1
CASSPKGGAGTEAFF
TGTGCCAGCAGCCCTAAGGGGGGGGCTGGAACTGAAGCTTTCTTT
>.|TRBV7-2|.|TRBJ1-2
CASTSGRIATNYGYTF
TGTGCCAGCACCTCTGGACGGATTGCAACTAACTATGGCTACACCTTC
>.|TRBV11-2|.|TRBJ1-2
CASSLGGSSYGYTF
TGTGCCAGCAGCTTAGGGGGGTCTAGCTATGGCTACACCTTC
>TRBD2|TRBV14|.|TRBJ2-5
CASSQGRGGRRSTQYF
TGTGCCAGCAGCCAAGGTCGCGGGGGGCGCCGGAGCACCCAGTACTTC
>.|TRBV3-1/TRBV3-2|few|TRBJ2-5
CASSQPLGVKETQYF
TGTGCCAGCAGCCAGCCCTTAGGGGTGAAAGAGACCCAGTACTTC
>.|TRBV5-1|.|TRBJ1-2
CASSRSPGTNNYGYTF
TGCGCCAGCAGCCGTTCTCCGGGGACTAATAACTATGGCTACACCTTC
>.|TRBV7-9|.|TRBJ1-2
CASSLETGRYGYTF
TGTGCCAGCAGCTTAGAAACAGGCCGCTATGGCTACACCTTC
>.|TRBV5-1|.|TRBJ1-1
CASSLLARQNTEAFF
TGCGCCAGCAGCTTGCTGGCCAGACAGAACACTGAAGCTTTCTTT
>TRBD1|TRBV9|.|TRBJ2-5
CASSEEPWDSLMLETQYF
TGTGCCAGCAGCGAGGAGCCCTGGGACAGTTTGATGTTAGAGACCCAGTACTTC
>.|TRBV7-8|.|TRBJ1-2
CASSSGTLYGYTF
TGTGCCAGCAGCAGTGGGACACTCTATGGCTACACCTTC
>TRBD1|TRBV6-5|.|TRBJ1-2
CASSYSGTGGYGYTF
TGTGCCAGCAGTTACTCGGGGACAGGGGGCTATGGCTACACCTTC
>TRBD2|TRBV29-1|.|TRBJ2-2
CSVGTSGGTGELFF
TGCAGCGTCGGGACTAGCGGTGGAACCGGGGAGCTGTTTTTT